This T cell receptor (beta chain) was profiled in a study of blood T cell repertoires in COVID-19. For the study at large: From T cells, B-cell-depleted T cells, or PBMCs came the material, which was cDNA or gDNA.

This CDR3 has 18 amino acids. Trimming removed 4 bases from V and 2 bases from J; junction bases left unmatched: 6. CDR1 and CDR2 (germline): SGHRS, YFSETQ. In the original analysis: Amplifying reference gene primers gave estimates of nucleated cell counts. Data came from immunoSEQ multiplex PCR; TCRdb stores just in-frame clones and leaves some out. V and J calls and clone size come straight from that table; D and trimming were deduced from the DNA. There are roughly 54,000 clones in the sample; roughly nine tenths occur only once, and around 3.9% lies in the top ten. This clone appeared once. The sequence was collected from a man between 45 and 60 years old with acute or convalescent COVID-19. The chain is built from TRBV5-1 and TRBJ2-1; 16 bases are a match to TRBD2. The source material was peripheral blood. The CDR3 loop reads CASSVGLAGGNPYNEQFF. The CDR3 nucleotides read TGCGCCAGCAGCGTGGGACTAGCGGGAGGGAATCCCTACAATGAGCAGTTCTTC.